Sequencing of this T cell receptor (beta chain) was carried out in a study (dated by TCRdb to 2015 to 2016). The library was built by means of RT-PCR. Reads for this sample came from an Illumina MiSeq. TCRdb took the public reads, trimmed them with fastp at Q25, ran MiXCR for clone calling and kept in-frame beta chains. CDR3 protein duplicates are merged, each entry listing the most common genes and DNA. The sample includes hundreds of thousands of distinct CDR3 sequences, with over 12% observed a single time. Together, the top ten hold about 3.6% of the sample. V is cut by 6 bases and J by 6 bases, and the space between the germline ends is 15 bases. Including the terminal cysteine and phenylalanine, the CDR3 comprises 14 residues. Of all the DNA, just the CDR3 is kept, 42 bases in frame from base 1. The germline V gene provides CDR1 MNHNS and CDR2 SASEGT. This clonotype has ten or more counts. Its target antigen remains unknown. Per-base quality was not reported, and no clone a single base away is much larger than it.

This chain joins TRBV6-1 to TRBJ1-5, and TRBD1 may be the D gene, going by 5 matching bases. Source material: memory CD4+ T cells from blood. This TCR was recovered from a female donor in good health, serving as a healthy control. The CDR3 sequence is CASSDSGGGQPQHF. The DNA reads TGTGCCAGCAGCGATTCCGGGGGAGGTCAGCCCCAGCATTTT.